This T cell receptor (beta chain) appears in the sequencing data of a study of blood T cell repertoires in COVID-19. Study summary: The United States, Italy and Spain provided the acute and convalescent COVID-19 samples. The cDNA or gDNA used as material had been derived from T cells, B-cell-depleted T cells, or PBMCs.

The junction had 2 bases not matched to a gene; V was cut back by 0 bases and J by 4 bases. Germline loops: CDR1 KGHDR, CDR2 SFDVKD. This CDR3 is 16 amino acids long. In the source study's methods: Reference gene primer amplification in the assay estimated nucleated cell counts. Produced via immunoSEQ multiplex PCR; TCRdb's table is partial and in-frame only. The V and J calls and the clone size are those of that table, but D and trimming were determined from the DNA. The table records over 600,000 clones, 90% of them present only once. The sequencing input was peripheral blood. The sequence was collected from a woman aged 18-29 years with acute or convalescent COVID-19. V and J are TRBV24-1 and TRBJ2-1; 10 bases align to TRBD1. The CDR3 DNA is TGTGCCACCAGTGATTTGGGACAGGGGGATTACAATGAGCAGTTCTTC. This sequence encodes CATSDLGQGDYNEQFF.